A selection of T cell receptor beta chains follows, all from one sample in a study of Ad26.COV2.S vaccination and SARS-CoV-2 variants. Libraries were prepared by immunoSEQ multiplex PCR; TCRdb keeps only in-frame clonotypes and omits some of them. The sample carries some 340,000 clones, 70% to 90% recorded once. The sequencing here drew on peripheral blood, taken in a trial of Ad26.COV2.S vaccine versus placebo. These TCRs come from a person between 18 and 65 years old who received the Ad26.COV2.S COVID-19 vaccine or a placebo. CDR3s include the opening cysteine and the closing phenylalanine or tryptophan. The D gene is left open where the match is weak. Only some rows state a clone size, as once, few, many or a class for expanded clones.

abundance: -
j_gene: TRBJ1-1
v_gene: TRBV11-3
d_gene: -
CDR3aa: CASSSLKAGNTEAFF
CDR3nt: TGTGCCAGCAGCTCTTTAAAAGCCGGGAACACTGAAGCTTTCTTT

abundance: -
j_gene: TRBJ1-5
v_gene: TRBV5-1
d_gene: -
CDR3aa: CASSPDSLNQPQHF
CDR3nt: TGCGCCAGCAGCCCGGACAGCCTCAATCAGCCCCAGCATTTT

abundance: -
j_gene: TRBJ1-5
v_gene: TRBV19
d_gene: -
CDR3aa: CASRRDWSDSNQPQHF
CDR3nt: TGTGCCAGTAGACGGGATTGGAGTGATAGCAATCAGCCCCAGCATTTT

abundance: -
j_gene: TRBJ1-4
v_gene: TRBV14
d_gene: TRBD1
CDR3aa: CASSRTGIMEKLFF
CDR3nt: TGTGCCAGCAGCCGGACAGGGATTATGGAAAAACTGTTTTTT

abundance: -
j_gene: TRBJ2-7
v_gene: TRBV15
d_gene: TRBD2
CDR3aa: CATSRHRLAGSSYEQYF
CDR3nt: TGTGCCACCAGCAGACACCGCCTAGCGGGGAGCTCCTACGAGCAGTACTTC

abundance: -
j_gene: TRBJ2-5
v_gene: TRBV28
d_gene: -
CDR3aa: CASRLAGGRETQYF
CDR3nt: TGTGCCAGCAGACTGGCCGGGGGGCGAGAGACCCAGTACTTC

abundance: few
j_gene: TRBJ1-1
v_gene: TRBV6-5
d_gene: -
CDR3aa: CATRGFGANTEAFF
CDR3nt: TGTGCCACCCGAGGTTTCGGGGCGAACACTGAAGCTTTCTTT

abundance: few
j_gene: TRBJ1-5
v_gene: TRBV5-1
d_gene: TRBD1
CDR3aa: CASSVGQGDQPQHF
CDR3nt: TGCGCCAGCAGCGTGGGACAGGGGGATCAGCCCCAGCATTTT

abundance: -
j_gene: TRBJ2-1
v_gene: TRBV5-8
d_gene: TRBD2
CDR3aa: CASSLKIAGGNSQQFF
CDR3nt: TGTGCCAGCAGCTTGAAAATAGCGGGGGGGAACTCTCAGCAGTTCTTC

abundance: -
j_gene: TRBJ2-6
v_gene: TRBV7-3
d_gene: -
CDR3aa: CASSSGPASGANVLTF
CDR3nt: TGTGCCAGCAGCTCAGGACCGGCCTCTGGGGCCAACGTCCTGACTTTC

abundance: -
j_gene: TRBJ2-2
v_gene: TRBV12-3/TRBV12-4
d_gene: -
CDR3aa: CASSLEEGELFF
CDR3nt: TGTGCCAGCAGTTTAGAGGAGGGGGAGCTGTTTTTT

abundance: -
j_gene: TRBJ2-7
v_gene: TRBV5-6
d_gene: TRBD1
CDR3aa: CASSQLNRQGYEQYF
CDR3nt: TGTGCCAGCAGCCAATTAAACCGACAGGGCTACGAGCAGTACTTC

abundance: -
j_gene: TRBJ2-7
v_gene: TRBV5-6
d_gene: -
CDR3aa: CASSLAGAVYEQYF
CDR3nt: TGTGCCAGCAGCTTGGCCGGCGCAGTCTACGAGCAGTACTTC

abundance: -
j_gene: TRBJ2-7
v_gene: TRBV2
d_gene: TRBD1
CDR3aa: CASRGTGGARHEQYF
CDR3nt: TGTGCCAGCAGGGGGACAGGGGGCGCGCGGCACGAGCAGTACTTC

abundance: -
j_gene: TRBJ1-6
v_gene: TRBV9
d_gene: -
CDR3aa: CASTKGSSSYNSPLHF
CDR3nt: TGTGCCAGCACCAAAGGGAGTAGCTCCTATAATTCACCCCTCCACTTT

abundance: -
j_gene: TRBJ2-5
v_gene: TRBV7-9
d_gene: -
CDR3aa: CASSLERRGETQYF
CDR3nt: TGTGCCAGCAGCTTAGAGCGTAGGGGGGAGACCCAGTACTTC

abundance: -
j_gene: TRBJ1-1
v_gene: TRBV28
d_gene: -
CDR3aa: CASSLGWTMNTEAFF
CDR3nt: TGTGCCAGCAGTTTAGGATGGACTATGAACACTGAAGCTTTCTTT

abundance: -
j_gene: TRBJ2-2
v_gene: TRBV2
d_gene: -
CDR3aa: CASSEATGSGELFF
CDR3nt: TGTGCCAGCAGTGAAGCGACCGGGTCCGGGGAGCTGTTTTTT

abundance: -
j_gene: TRBJ2-3
v_gene: TRBV6-5
d_gene: -
CDR3aa: CASSKISGTDTQYF
CDR3nt: TGTGCCAGCAGTAAGATTAGCGGCACAGATACGCAGTATTTT

abundance: once
j_gene: TRBJ2-2
v_gene: TRBV5-1
d_gene: -
CDR3aa: CASSLKGPNAGELFF
CDR3nt: TGCGCCAGCAGCTTGAAGGGTCCCAACGCCGGGGAGCTGTTTTTT

abundance: -
j_gene: TRBJ2-5
v_gene: TRBV6-1
d_gene: -
CDR3aa: CASSPWGQETQYF
CDR3nt: TGTGCCAGCAGCCCCTGGGGCCAAGAGACCCAGTACTTC

abundance: -
j_gene: TRBJ2-3
v_gene: TRBV24-1
d_gene: -
CDR3aa: CATSNSTRGSEDTQYF
CDR3nt: TGTGCCACCAGTAACTCTACTAGAGGTTCGGAAGATACGCAGTATTTT

abundance: -
j_gene: TRBJ1-3
v_gene: TRBV5-1
d_gene: TRBD1
CDR3aa: CATSPGTEGNTIYF
CDR3nt: TGCGCCACCTCCCCCGGGACAGAGGGAAACACCATATATTTT

abundance: -
j_gene: TRBJ1-2
v_gene: TRBV6-5
d_gene: -
CDR3aa: CASSYSIAGAGYGYTF
CDR3nt: TGTGCCAGCAGTTACTCGATTGCTGGGGCTGGGTATGGCTACACCTTC

abundance: -
j_gene: TRBJ1-2
v_gene: TRBV5-4
d_gene: -
CDR3aa: CASSMEAGTNYGYTF
CDR3nt: TGTGCCAGCAGCATGGAGGCCGGGACTAACTATGGCTACACCTTC

abundance: -
j_gene: TRBJ1-2
v_gene: TRBV5-1
d_gene: TRBD1
CDR3aa: CASRPDRDYGYTF
CDR3nt: TGCGCCAGCAGACCGGACAGGGACTATGGCTACACCTTC

abundance: -
j_gene: TRBJ2-5
v_gene: TRBV15
d_gene: -
CDR3aa: CATSMGQSQETQYF
CDR3nt: TGTGCCACCAGCATGGGACAAAGCCAAGAGACCCAGTACTTC

abundance: -
j_gene: TRBJ2-5
v_gene: TRBV25-1
d_gene: -
CDR3aa: CASSVLETQYF
CDR3nt: TGTGCCAGCAGTGTGTTAGAGACCCAGTACTTC

abundance: -
j_gene: TRBJ1-4
v_gene: TRBV6-5
d_gene: TRBD1
CDR3aa: CASSRGEGATEKLFF
CDR3nt: TGTGCCAGCAGTCGGGGGGAGGGGGCGACTGAAAAACTGTTTTTT

abundance: -
j_gene: TRBJ1-2
v_gene: TRBV3-1/TRBV3-2
d_gene: -
CDR3aa: CASTPTRGAGYTF
CDR3nt: TGTGCCAGCACGCCAACACGGGGTGCGGGCTACACCTTC

abundance: -
j_gene: TRBJ2-1
v_gene: TRBV2
d_gene: -
CDR3aa: CASSADSTLYNEQFF
CDR3nt: TGTGCCAGCAGTGCGGACTCGACCTTATACAATGAGCAGTTCTTC

abundance: -
j_gene: TRBJ2-3
v_gene: TRBV27
d_gene: TRBD2
CDR3aa: CASSFRAGALDTQYF
CDR3nt: TGTGCCAGCAGTTTCAGAGCGGGGGCCCTAGATACGCAGTATTTT

abundance: -
j_gene: TRBJ2-7
v_gene: TRBV28
d_gene: -
CDR3aa: CASSLQTLYEQYF
CDR3nt: TGTGCCAGCAGTCTTCAGACCCTCTACGAGCAGTACTTC

abundance: -
j_gene: TRBJ2-1
v_gene: TRBV24-1
d_gene: -
CDR3aa: CATSDLAAGDMNEQFF
CDR3nt: TGTGCCACCAGTGATTTGGCGGCAGGGGATATGAATGAGCAGTTCTTC

abundance: -
j_gene: TRBJ1-4
v_gene: TRBV19
d_gene: TRBD1
CDR3aa: CASSPRLGTGKEKLFF
CDR3nt: TGTGCCAGTAGTCCCCGGTTGGGGACAGGGAAGGAAAAACTGTTTTTT

abundance: -
j_gene: TRBJ2-5
v_gene: TRBV12-3/TRBV12-4
d_gene: -
CDR3aa: CASSLAGTETQYF
CDR3nt: TGTGCCAGCAGTTTGGCGGGGACGGAGACCCAGTACTTC

abundance: -
j_gene: TRBJ2-1
v_gene: TRBV18
d_gene: -
CDR3aa: CASSPLQGSYNEQFF
CDR3nt: TGTGCCAGCTCACCTCTTCAGGGCTCCTACAATGAGCAGTTCTTC

abundance: -
j_gene: TRBJ2-5
v_gene: TRBV9
d_gene: TRBD1
CDR3aa: CASSVRGDRSPPETQYF
CDR3nt: TGTGCCAGCAGCGTAAGGGGGGACAGGTCCCCTCCAGAGACCCAGTACTTC

abundance: -
j_gene: TRBJ1-6
v_gene: TRBV11-2
d_gene: TRBD1
CDR3aa: CASSSTGSYNSPLHF
CDR3nt: TGTGCCAGCAGCTCGACAGGGTCCTATAATTCACCCCTCCACTTT

abundance: -
j_gene: TRBJ2-2
v_gene: TRBV7-2
d_gene: -
CDR3aa: CASSKVTTGELFF
CDR3nt: TGTGCCAGCAGCAAAGTAACCACCGGGGAGCTGTTTTTT

abundance: -
j_gene: TRBJ1-1
v_gene: TRBV19
d_gene: TRBD1
CDR3aa: CASSSRTGGVVGEAFF
CDR3nt: TGTGCCAGTAGTTCTCGGACAGGGGGCGTTGTGGGGGAAGCTTTCTTT

abundance: -
j_gene: TRBJ1-2
v_gene: TRBV11-2
d_gene: -
CDR3aa: CASSLEGSNYGYTF
CDR3nt: TGTGCCAGCAGCTTAGAAGGATCTAACTATGGCTACACCTTC

abundance: -
j_gene: TRBJ2-1
v_gene: TRBV19
d_gene: TRBD1
CDR3aa: CAIAGGQGAYNEQFF
CDR3nt: TGTGCCATTGCGGGCGGGCAGGGGGCATACAATGAGCAGTTCTTC

abundance: -
j_gene: TRBJ2-7
v_gene: TRBV10-2
d_gene: -
CDR3aa: CASIQGTPAYEQYF
CDR3nt: TGCGCCAGCATCCAGGGGACCCCCGCCTACGAGCAGTACTTC

abundance: few
j_gene: TRBJ1-6
v_gene: TRBV4-2
d_gene: -
CDR3aa: CASSQDIRGGDNTLHF
CDR3nt: TGTGCCAGCAGCCAAGACATCCGGGGAGGGGATAATACCCTCCACTTT